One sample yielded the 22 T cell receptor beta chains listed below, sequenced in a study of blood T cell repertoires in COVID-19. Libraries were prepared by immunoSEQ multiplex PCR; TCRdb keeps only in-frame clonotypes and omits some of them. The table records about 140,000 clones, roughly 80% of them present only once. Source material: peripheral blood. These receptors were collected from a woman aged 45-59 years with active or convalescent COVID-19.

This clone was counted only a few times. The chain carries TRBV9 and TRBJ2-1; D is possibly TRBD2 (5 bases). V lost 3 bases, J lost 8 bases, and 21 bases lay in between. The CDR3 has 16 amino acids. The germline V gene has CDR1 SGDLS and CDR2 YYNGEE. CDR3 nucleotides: TGTGCCAGCAGCGCCCAGGACTCCCTTAGGGCGGATGAGCAGTTCTTC. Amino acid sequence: CASSAQDSLRADEQFF.

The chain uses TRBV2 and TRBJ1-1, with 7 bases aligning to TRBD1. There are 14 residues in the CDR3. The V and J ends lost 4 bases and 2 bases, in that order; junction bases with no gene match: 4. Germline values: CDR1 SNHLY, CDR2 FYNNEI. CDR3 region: CASSGQGGNTEAFF. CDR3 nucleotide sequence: TGTGCCAGCAGTGGACAGGGAGGTAACACTGAAGCTTTCTTT. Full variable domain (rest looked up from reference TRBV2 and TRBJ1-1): EPEVTQTPSHQVTQMGQEVILRCVPISNHLYFYWYRQILGQKVEFLVSFYNNEISEKSEIFDDQFSVERPDGSNFTLKIRSTKLEDSAMYFCASSGQGGNTEAFFGQGTRLTVV.

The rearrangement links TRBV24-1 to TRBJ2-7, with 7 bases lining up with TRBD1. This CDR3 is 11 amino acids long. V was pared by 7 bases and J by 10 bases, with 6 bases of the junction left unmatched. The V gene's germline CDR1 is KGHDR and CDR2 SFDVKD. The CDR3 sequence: CATSGQAEQYF. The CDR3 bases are TGTGCCACCAGCGGACAGGCGGAACAGTACTTC.

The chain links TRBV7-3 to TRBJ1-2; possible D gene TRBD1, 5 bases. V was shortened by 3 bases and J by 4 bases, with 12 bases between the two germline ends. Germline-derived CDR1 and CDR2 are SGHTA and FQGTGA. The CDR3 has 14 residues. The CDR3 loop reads CASSFQGRSYGYTF. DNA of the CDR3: TGTGCCAGCAGCTTTCAGGGTCGGAGCTATGGCTACACCTTC.

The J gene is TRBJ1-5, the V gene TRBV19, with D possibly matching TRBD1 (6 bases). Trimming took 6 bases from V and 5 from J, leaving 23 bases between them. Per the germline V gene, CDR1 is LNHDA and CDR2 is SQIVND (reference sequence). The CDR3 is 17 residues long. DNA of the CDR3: TGTGCCAGTAGCACCCATGGGGGGGGCAGGGATCATCAGCCCCAGCATTTT. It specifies CASSTHGGGRDHQPQHF.

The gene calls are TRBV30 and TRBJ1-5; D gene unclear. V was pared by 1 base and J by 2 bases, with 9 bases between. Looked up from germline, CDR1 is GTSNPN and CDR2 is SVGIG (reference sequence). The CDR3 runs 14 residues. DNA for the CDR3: TGTGCCTGGAGTGCCTCCGGGGGCAATCAGCCCCAGCATTTT. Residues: CAWSASGGNQPQHF.

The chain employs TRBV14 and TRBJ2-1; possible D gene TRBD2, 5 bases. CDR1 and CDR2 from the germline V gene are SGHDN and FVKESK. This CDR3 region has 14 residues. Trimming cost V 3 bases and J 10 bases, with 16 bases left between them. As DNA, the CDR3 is TGTGCCAGCAGCCATCACCCTTACACTAGGGAGCAGTTCTTC. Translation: CASSHHPYTREQFF.

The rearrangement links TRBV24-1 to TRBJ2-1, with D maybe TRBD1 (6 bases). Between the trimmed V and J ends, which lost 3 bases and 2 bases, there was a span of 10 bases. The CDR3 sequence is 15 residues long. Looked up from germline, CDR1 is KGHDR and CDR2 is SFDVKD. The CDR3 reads CATSDAGTTYNEQFF. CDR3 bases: TGTGCCACCAGTGATGCCGGGACAACCTACAATGAGCAGTTCTTC.

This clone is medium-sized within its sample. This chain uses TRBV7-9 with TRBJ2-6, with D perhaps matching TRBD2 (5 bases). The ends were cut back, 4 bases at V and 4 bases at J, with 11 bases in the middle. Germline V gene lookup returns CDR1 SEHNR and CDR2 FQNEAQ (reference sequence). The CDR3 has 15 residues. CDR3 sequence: CASSSWEPGANVLTF. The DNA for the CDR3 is TGTGCCAGCAGCTCTTGGGAGCCGGGGGCCAACGTCCTGACTTTC. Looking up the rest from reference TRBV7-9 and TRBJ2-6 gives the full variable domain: DTGVSQNPRHKITKRGQNVTFRCDPISEHNRLYWYRQTLGQGPEFLTYFQNEAQLEKSRLLSDRFSAERPKGSFSTLEIQRTEQGDSAMYLCASSSWEPGANVLTFGAGSRLTVL.

CDR3 nucleotide sequence: TGCGCCAGCAGCCAAGCTGGAGGGGGGGCTCGTGGAAACACCATATATTTT. It encodes CASSQAGGGARGNTIYF. The chain links TRBV4-3 to TRBJ1-3; weak D call: TRBD1 (6 bases). The ends were cut back, 1 base at V and 3 bases at J, with 16 bases in the middle. Germline V lookup: CDR1 LGHNA, CDR2 YSLEER. CDR3 size: 17 residues.

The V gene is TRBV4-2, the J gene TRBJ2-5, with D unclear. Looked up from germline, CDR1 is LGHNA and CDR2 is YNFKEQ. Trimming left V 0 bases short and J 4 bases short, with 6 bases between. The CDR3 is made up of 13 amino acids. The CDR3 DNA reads TGTGCCAGCAGCCAAGAGTATTTAGAGACCCAGTACTTC. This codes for CASSQEYLETQYF.

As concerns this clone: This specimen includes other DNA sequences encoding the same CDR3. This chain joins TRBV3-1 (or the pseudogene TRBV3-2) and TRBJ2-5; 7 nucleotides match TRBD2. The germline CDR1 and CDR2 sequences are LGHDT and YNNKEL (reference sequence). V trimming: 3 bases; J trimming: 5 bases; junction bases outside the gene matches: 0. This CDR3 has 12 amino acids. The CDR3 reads CASSQGGETQYF. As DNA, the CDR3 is TGTGCCAGCAGCCAGGGAGGGGAGACCCAGTACTTC.

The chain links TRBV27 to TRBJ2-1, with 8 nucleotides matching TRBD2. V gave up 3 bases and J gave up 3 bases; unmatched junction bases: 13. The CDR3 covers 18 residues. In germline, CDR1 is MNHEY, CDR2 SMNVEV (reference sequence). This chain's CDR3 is CASSLYYSGGRIYNEQFF. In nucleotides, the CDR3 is TGTGCCAGCAGTTTGTATTATTCGGGCGGGAGGATCTACAATGAGCAGTTCTTC.

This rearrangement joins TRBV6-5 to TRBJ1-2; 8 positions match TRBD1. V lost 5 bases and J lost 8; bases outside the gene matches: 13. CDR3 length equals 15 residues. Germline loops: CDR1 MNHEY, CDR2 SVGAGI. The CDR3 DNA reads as TGTGCCAGCAGTCCCGGGACAGGCGGGGGCTTCGGCTACACCTTC. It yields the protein CASSPGTGGGFGYTF.

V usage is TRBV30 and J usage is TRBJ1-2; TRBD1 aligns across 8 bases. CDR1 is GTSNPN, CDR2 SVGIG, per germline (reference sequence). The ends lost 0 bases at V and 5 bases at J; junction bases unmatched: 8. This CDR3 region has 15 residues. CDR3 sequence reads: CAWSVGQGSLYGYTF. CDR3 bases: TGTGCCTGGAGTGTCGGACAGGGCTCTTTATATGGCTACACCTTC.

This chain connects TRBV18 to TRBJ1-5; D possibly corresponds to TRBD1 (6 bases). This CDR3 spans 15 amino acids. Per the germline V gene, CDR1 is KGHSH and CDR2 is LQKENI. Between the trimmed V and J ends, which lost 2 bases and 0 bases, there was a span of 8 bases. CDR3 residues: CASSPSGVSNQPQHF. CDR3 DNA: TGTGCCAGCTCACCATCAGGGGTTAGCAATCAGCCCCAGCATTTT.

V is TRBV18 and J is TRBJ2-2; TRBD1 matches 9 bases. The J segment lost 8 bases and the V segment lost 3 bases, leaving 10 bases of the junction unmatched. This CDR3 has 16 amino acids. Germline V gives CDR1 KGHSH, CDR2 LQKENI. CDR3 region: CASSPSGQGFTGELFF. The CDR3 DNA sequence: TGTGCCAGCTCACCTTCGGGACAGGGTTTCACAGGGGAGCTGTTTTTT.

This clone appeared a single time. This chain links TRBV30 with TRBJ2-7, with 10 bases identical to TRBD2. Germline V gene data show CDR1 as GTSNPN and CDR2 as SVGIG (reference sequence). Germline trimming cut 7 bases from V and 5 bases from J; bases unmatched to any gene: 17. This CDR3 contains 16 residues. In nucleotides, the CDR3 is TGTGCCTCCACCGGGACTAGCGACCGCCGGGGGGACGAGCAGTACTTC. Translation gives CASTGTSDRRGDEQYF.

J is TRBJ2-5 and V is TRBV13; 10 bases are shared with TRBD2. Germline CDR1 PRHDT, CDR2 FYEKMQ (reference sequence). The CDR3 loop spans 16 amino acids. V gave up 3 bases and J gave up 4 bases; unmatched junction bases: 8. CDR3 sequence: CASSFLLAGGRETQYF. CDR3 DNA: TGTGCCAGCAGCTTTTTATTAGCGGGAGGACGAGAGACCCAGTACTTC.

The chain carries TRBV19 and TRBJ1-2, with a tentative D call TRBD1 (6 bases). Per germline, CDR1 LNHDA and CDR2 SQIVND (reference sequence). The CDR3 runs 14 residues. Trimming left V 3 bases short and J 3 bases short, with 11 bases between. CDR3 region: CASSMDSDYYGYTF. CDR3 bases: TGTGCCAGTAGTATGGACAGCGACTACTATGGCTACACCTTC.

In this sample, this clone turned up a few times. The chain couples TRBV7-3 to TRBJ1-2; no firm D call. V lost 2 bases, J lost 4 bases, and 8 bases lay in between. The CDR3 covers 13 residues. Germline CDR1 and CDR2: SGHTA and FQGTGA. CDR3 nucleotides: TGTGCCAGCAGCTTAGACGGACTCTATGGCTACACCTTC. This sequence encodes CASSLDGLYGYTF.

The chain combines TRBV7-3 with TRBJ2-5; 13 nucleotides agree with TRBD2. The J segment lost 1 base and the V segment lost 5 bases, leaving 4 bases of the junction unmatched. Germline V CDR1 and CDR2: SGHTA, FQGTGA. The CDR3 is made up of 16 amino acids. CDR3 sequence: CASSLGTSGAQETQYF. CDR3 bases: TGTGCCAGCAGCCTCGGGACTAGCGGGGCCCAAGAGACCCAGTACTTC.